This entry lists 26 T cell receptor beta chains sequenced from one sample in a study of blood T cell repertoires in COVID-19 (dated by TCRdb to 2020 to 2022). Library construction relied on the immunoSEQ multiplex PCR assay. Held by TCRdb, this immuneACCESS table contains in-frame sequences only and omits some clones. Under half of the omission traces to an unresolved V gene where checked; the cause of the rest is unknown. Within this sample are some 160,000 clones, with about 83% of them counted one time only. Approximately 1.5% of the sample rests with the top ten. Sequenced input: peripheral blood. Receptors originate from a human donor in a cohort sampled during active COVID-19.

This clone was detected once. One junction end disagrees with the germline gene, perhaps due to a read error. Other DNA sequences in the same sample also yield this CDR3. The chain carries TRBV11-1 and TRBJ2-7, with D perhaps TRBD1 (6 bases). The CDR3 covers 12 residues. Germline V gene data show CDR1 as SGHAT and CDR2 as FQDESV (reference sequence). The CDR3 bases are TGCGCCAGCAGCCCGACAGGTTTTAGGCAGTACTTC. This translates into CASSPTGFRQYF.

The rearrangement links TRBV7-6 to TRBJ2-2; 7 bases are a match to TRBD1. The CDR3 contains 18 residues. Per germline, CDR1 SGHVS and CDR2 FNYEAQ. V shed 1 base, J shed 0 bases, and the junction held 8 bases outside the gene matches. In nucleotides, the CDR3 is TGTGCCAGCAGCTTAGAAGGGTACAGGGGATCGAACACCGGGGAGCTGTTTTTT. This encodes CASSLEGYRGSNTGELFF.

In its sample, this clone was seen once. This chain connects TRBV3-1 (or the pseudogene TRBV3-2) to TRBJ2-6, with D possibly being TRBD2 (5 bases). CDR3 length: 15 residues. V lost 4 bases and J 3 bases, leaving 10 bases between the germline ends. Germline CDR1 reads LGHDT; CDR2 reads YNNKEL (reference sequence). The CDR3 DNA is TGTGCCAGCAGCCCGAGGGTAGGTGGGGCCAACGTCCTGACTTTC. Its translation: CASSPRVGGANVLTF.

V is TRBV4-1 and J is TRBJ2-1, with D possibly being TRBD2 (5 bases). The CDR3 is 16 residues long. Germline CDR1 is MGHRA and CDR2 is YSYEKL. The V gene lost 0 bases and the J gene lost 3 bases, with 12 bases spanning the gap. The CDR3 DNA is TGCGCCAGCAGCCAAGATAAAAGCGGAGTCTACAATGAGCAGTTCTTC. As protein: CASSQDKSGVYNEQFF.

This chain uses TRBV27 with TRBJ1-2; 8 bases are a match to TRBD1. The CDR3 totals 16 residues. The germline gives CDR1 MNHEY, CDR2 SMNVEV (reference sequence). Trimming removed 5 bases from V and 7 bases from J; junction bases left unmatched: 15. CDR3 sequence: CASSINAERQGTGYTF. The CDR3 nucleotides read TGTGCCAGCAGTATAAACGCCGAGAGACAGGGGACTGGCTACACCTTC.

This clone was picked up one time. The chain has TRBV27 and TRBJ2-7; 10 bases match TRBD1. Germline assignment: CDR1 MNHEY and CDR2 SMNVEV (reference sequence). The CDR3 sequence is 15 residues long. V was clipped by 5 bases and J by 3 bases; unmatched bases: 7. CDR3 sequence (DNA): TGTGCCAGCAGTCCCCTCGGGACAGGGGTCTACGAGCAGTACTTC. Amino acid sequence: CASSPLGTGVYEQYF.

The rearrangement joins TRBV29-1 to TRBJ2-7, with a possible D match to TRBD1 (8 bases). This CDR3 has 16 residues. The V gene's germline CDR1 is SQVTM and CDR2 ANQGSEA. V was trimmed by 7 bases and J by 2 bases, leaving 24 bases between them. The CDR3 reads CSAVNSGQGGPYEQYF. CDR3 nucleotides: TGCAGCGCCGTAAACTCCGGACAGGGAGGGCCCTACGAGCAGTACTTC.

This clone turned up a few times. V gene TRBV7-9 combines with J gene TRBJ1-1; a possible D gene is TRBD1 (6 bases). The CDR3 length is 15 residues. The germline CDR1 and CDR2 sequences are SEHNR and FQNEAQ (reference sequence). V was shortened by 5 bases and J by 4 bases, with 17 bases between the two germline ends. DNA for the CDR3: TGTGCCAGCAGCCTCGAACAGGGCTGGGTCACTGAAGCTTTCTTT. Its protein is CASSLEQGWVTEAFF.

The chain joins TRBV12-5 to TRBJ1-5; 10 bases are a match to TRBD1. The CDR3 spans 14 residues. Unmatched junction bases numbered 5, after V lost 5 bases and J lost 7 bases. Per the germline V gene, CDR1 is LGHNT and CDR2 is FRNRAP. The CDR3 DNA reads as TGTGCTAGTGGTCCAGACAGGGGGCACCAGCCCCAGCATTTT. Protein product: CASGPDRGHQPQHF. Complete variable domain (other parts from reference TRBV12-5 and TRBJ1-5): DARVTQTPRHKVTEMGQEVTMRCQPILGHNTVFWYRQTMMQGLELLAYFRNRAPLDDSGMPKDRFSAEMPDATLATLKIQPSEPRDSAVYFCASGPDRGHQPQHFGDGTRLSIL.

The chain carries TRBV10-3 and TRBJ1-2; a possible D gene is TRBD1 (5 bases). Trimming cost V 3 bases and J 4 bases, with 18 bases left between them. Germline V gives CDR1 ENHRY, CDR2 SYGVKD. The CDR3 covers 16 residues. CDR3 amino acids: CAISDPRAGPSYGYTF. The CDR3 nucleotides read TGTGCCATCAGTGACCCCCGTGCAGGGCCGAGCTATGGCTACACCTTC.

The genes are TRBV18 and TRBJ1-1; D is possibly TRBD1 (5 bases). CDR1 KGHSH and CDR2 LQKENI come from the germline V gene. CDR3 length equals 15 residues. Trimming left V 0 bases short and J 3 bases short, with 11 bases between. CDR3 residues: CASSPPMGGDTEAFF. The CDR3 DNA reads TGTGCCAGCTCACCACCGATGGGGGGGGACACTGAAGCTTTCTTT.

This chain connects TRBV3-1 (or the pseudogene TRBV3-2) to TRBJ1-3, with D perhaps TRBD1 (5 bases). Per the germline V gene, CDR1 is LGHDT and CDR2 is YNNKEL (reference sequence). This CDR3 comprises 15 residues. Trimming cost V 4 bases and J 0 bases, with 10 bases left between them. In DNA form, the CDR3 reads TGTGCCAGCAGCCGGCGGGGGGACTCTGGAAACACCATATATTTT. Amino acids: CASSRRGDSGNTIYF.

This chain uses TRBV3-1 (or the pseudogene TRBV3-2) with TRBJ2-7; D ambiguous. The V gene's germline CDR1 is LGHDT and CDR2 YNNKEL (reference sequence). Trimming took off 4 bases at V and 0 bases at J, with 4 bases between the two ends. This CDR3 contains 12 residues. The CDR3 loop reads CASSRLSYEQYF. DNA of the CDR3: TGTGCCAGCAGCCGACTCTCCTACGAGCAGTACTTC.

This clone has just one count. The J gene is TRBJ2-7, the V gene TRBV6-5; D gene unclear. V was cut by 4 bases and J by 4 bases, with 14 bases left in between. Germline CDR1 is MNHEY and CDR2 is SVGAGI. The CDR3 spans 14 residues. CDR3 loop: CASSFAAGLYEQYF. Written as DNA, the CDR3 is TGTGCCAGCAGTTTCGCCGCCGGGTTGTACGAGCAGTACTTC.

The rearrangement joins TRBV7-9 to TRBJ1-2, with D perhaps matching TRBD1 (6 bases). V dropped 5 bases and J dropped 6 bases, with 16 bases sitting between them. The CDR3 extends over 14 amino acids. Germline V CDR1 and CDR2: SEHNR, FQNEAQ (reference sequence). The CDR3 protein is CASSTGRWQNGYTF. The CDR3 bases are TGTGCCAGCAGCACAGGGAGATGGCAGAATGGCTACACCTTC.

V gene TRBV7-2 combines with J gene TRBJ1-3; no definite D call. CDR1 is SGHTA, CDR2 FQGNSA, per germline. Trimming stripped 1 base from V and 0 bases from J, with 7 bases between. The CDR3 consists of 15 residues. The CDR3 bases are TGTGCCAGCAGCTTAGGAGGCGCCTCTGGAAACACCATATATTTT. Translated: CASSLGGASGNTIYF.

This clone has more than one count but fewer than ten. The V and J genes are TRBV4-2 and TRBJ1-4; the match to TRBD1 covers 10 bases. V gave up 0 bases and J gave up 4 bases; unmatched junction bases: 2. This CDR3 comprises 16 residues. Germline CDR1 reads LGHNA; CDR2 reads YNFKEQ. The CDR3 region is CASSQDRDRGNEKLFF. The CDR3 bases are TGTGCCAGCAGCCAAGACCGGGACAGGGGTAATGAAAAACTGTTTTTT.

J is TRBJ2-7 and V is TRBV4-3; D not certain. There are 14 residues in the CDR3. From germline, CDR1 is LGHNA and CDR2 YSLEER. V gave up 0 bases and J gave up 2 bases, with 8 bases separating them. The CDR3 protein is CASSQDTETYEQYF. The CDR3 DNA reads TGCGCCAGCAGCCAAGATACTGAAACCTACGAGCAGTACTTC.

The chain carries TRBV4-3 and TRBJ1-6; unclear D gene. Trimming took off 0 bases at V and 10 bases at J, with 19 bases between the two ends. Germline V gene data show CDR1 as LGHNA and CDR2 as YSLEER. The CDR3 has 17 residues. The CDR3 reads CASSQDRRTVGYSPLHF. CDR3 nucleotide sequence: TGCGCCAGCAGCCAAGATAGGAGGACCGTAGGGTACTCACCCCTCCACTTT.

This sequence joins TRBV25-1 and TRBJ1-1; D is unresolved. In germline, CDR1 is MGHDK, CDR2 SYGVNS. V lost 8 bases and J lost 1, with 11 bases in between. CDR3 length: 13 amino acids. The CDR3 DNA reads as TGTGCCAGCTTGCCGACTTGGAACACTGAAGCTTTCTTT. Amino acids: CASLPTWNTEAFF.

Points on this clone: Other DNA sequences in the sample encode the same CDR3. V gene TRBV12-3 or TRBV12-4 combines with J gene TRBJ2-7; D is uncertain. Deletions cut 3 bases from V and 1 base from J, with 7 bases between. The CDR3 length is 13 residues. The CDR3 loop reads CASSLAPSYEQYF. CDR3 bases: TGTGCCAGCAGTTTGGCACCTTCCTACGAGCAGTACTTC.

V usage is TRBV28 and J usage is TRBJ1-2, with a tentative D call TRBD1 (6 bases). CDR1 is MDHEN and CDR2 is SYDVKM in the germline V gene. The CDR3 has 15 amino acids. Trimming removed 5 bases at V and 7 bases at J, with 20 bases between. This chain's CDR3 is CASSPAATGIGGYTF. CDR3 in DNA: TGTGCCAGCAGTCCAGCAGCCACAGGGATAGGTGGCTACACCTTC.

V and J are TRBV7-2 and TRBJ1-2; D gene ambiguous. The germline V gene encodes CDR1 SGHTA and CDR2 FQGNSA. CDR3 size: 14 residues. The ends were cut back, 7 bases at V and 5 bases at J, with 17 bases in the middle. The CDR3 reads CASTAAGVRYGYTF. CDR3 coding DNA: TGTGCCAGCACCGCAGCCGGGGTGCGATATGGCTACACCTTC.

The gene calls are TRBV6-5 and TRBJ1-2; a possible D gene is TRBD1 (5 bases). V was clipped by 2 bases and J by 4 bases, with 14 bases between them. Germline loops: CDR1 MNHEY, CDR2 SVGAGI. The CDR3 sequence is 15 residues long. CDR3 bases: TGTGCCAGCAGTTACACTAGCGACAGAGCCTATGGCTACACCTTC. Its protein is CASSYTSDRAYGYTF.

In this sample, this clone turned up a few times. The gene calls are TRBV7-3 and TRBJ1-1; 8 nucleotides line up with TRBD1. Germline loops: CDR1 SGHTA, CDR2 FQGTGA. CDR3 length: 12 amino acids. CDR3 coding DNA: TGTGCTCTCAGGGGGCGCGGAACTGAAGCTTTCTTT. Its protein product is CALRGRGTEAFF.

This chain links TRBV5-4 with TRBJ2-1, with 8 bases identical to TRBD2. The V gene end was trimmed by 0 bases and the J gene end by 8 bases; junction bases not matched to a gene: 10. CDR1 is SGHNT, CDR2 YYREEE, per germline (reference sequence). The CDR3 is 16 residues long. DNA of the CDR3: TGTGCCAGCAGCTTGGCCTCGGGGGGGCCTATGGATGAGCAGTTCTTC. It specifies CASSLASGGPMDEQFF. Full variable domain (remainder filled in from reference TRBV5-4 and TRBJ2-1): ETGVTQSPTHLIKTRGQQVTLRCSSQSGHNTVSWYQQALGQGPQFIFQYYREEENGRGNFPPRFSGLQFPNYSSELNVNALELDDSALYLCASSLASGGPMDEQFFGPGTRLTVL.